This TCR beta chain came from a study of blood T cell repertoires in COVID-19. The CDR3 length is 14 residues. Trimming stripped 4 bases from V and 2 bases from J, with 11 bases between. CDR1 MNHEY and CDR2 SVGEGT come from the germline V gene. TCRdb keeps only in-frame clones here, not all; method: immunoSEQ multiplex PCR. The sample yields 130,000 to 150,000 clones, approximately 80% seen once. The chain employs TRBV6-2 or TRBV6-3 and TRBJ1-2, with D unclear. This receptor was identified in a woman aged 80 or older with acute or convalescent COVID-19. Material for sequencing was peripheral blood. CDR3 protein: CASSFYARNYGYTF. Written as DNA, the CDR3 is TGTGCCAGCAGTTTTTACGCCAGGAACTATGGCTACACCTTC.